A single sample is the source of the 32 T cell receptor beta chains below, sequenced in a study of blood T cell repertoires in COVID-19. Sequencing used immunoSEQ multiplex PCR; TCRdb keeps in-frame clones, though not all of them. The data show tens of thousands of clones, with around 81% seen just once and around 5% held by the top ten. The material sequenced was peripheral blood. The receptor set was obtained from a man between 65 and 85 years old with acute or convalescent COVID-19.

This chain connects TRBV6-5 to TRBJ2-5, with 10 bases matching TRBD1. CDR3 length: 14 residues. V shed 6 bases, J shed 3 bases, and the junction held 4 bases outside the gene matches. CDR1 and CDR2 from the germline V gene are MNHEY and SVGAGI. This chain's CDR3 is CASRRTGGEETQYF. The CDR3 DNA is TGTGCCAGCAGGCGGACAGGGGGGGAAGAGACCCAGTACTTC.

CDR3 coding DNA: TGTGCCAGCAGCTTAAGATTCAGGGATCAGCCCCAGCATTTT. It encodes CASSLRFRDQPQHF. The rearrangement links TRBV7-2 to TRBJ1-5; D may be TRBD1 (5 bases). The CDR3 is 14 amino acids. The germline gives CDR1 SGHTA, CDR2 FQGNSA. Trimming cost V 2 bases and J 5 bases, with 10 bases left between them.

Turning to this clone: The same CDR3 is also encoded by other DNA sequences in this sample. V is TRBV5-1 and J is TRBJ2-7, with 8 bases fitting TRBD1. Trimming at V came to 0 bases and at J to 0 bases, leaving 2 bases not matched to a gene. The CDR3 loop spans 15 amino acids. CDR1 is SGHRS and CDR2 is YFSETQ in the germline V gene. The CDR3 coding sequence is TGCGCCAGCAGCTTGGGAACAGGGGGCTCCTACGAGCAGTACTTC. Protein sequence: CASSLGTGGSYEQYF.

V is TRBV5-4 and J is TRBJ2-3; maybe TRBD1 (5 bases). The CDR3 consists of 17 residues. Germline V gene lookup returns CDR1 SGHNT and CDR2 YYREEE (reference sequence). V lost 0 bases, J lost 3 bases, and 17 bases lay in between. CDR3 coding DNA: TGTGCCAGCAGCTTGGCTATTACAGGCGATTATACAGATACGCAGTATTTT. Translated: CASSLAITGDYTDTQYF.

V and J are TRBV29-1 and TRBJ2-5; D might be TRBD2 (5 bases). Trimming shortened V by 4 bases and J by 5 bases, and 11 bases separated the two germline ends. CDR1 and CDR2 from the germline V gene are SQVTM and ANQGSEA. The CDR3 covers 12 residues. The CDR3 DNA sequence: TGCAGCGTTGCGGCCGGGAAGGAGACCCAGTACTTC. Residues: CSVAAGKETQYF.

CDR3 residues: CASSTTGNRGTQYF. As DNA, the CDR3 is TGTGCCAGCAGCACAACCGGTAACCGGGGGACCCAGTACTTC. This chain joins TRBV9 and TRBJ2-5; maybe TRBD2 (5 bases). CDR1 SGDLS and CDR2 YYNGEE come from the germline V gene. V was clipped by 4 bases and J by 7 bases, with 17 bases between them. This CDR3 has 14 amino acids.

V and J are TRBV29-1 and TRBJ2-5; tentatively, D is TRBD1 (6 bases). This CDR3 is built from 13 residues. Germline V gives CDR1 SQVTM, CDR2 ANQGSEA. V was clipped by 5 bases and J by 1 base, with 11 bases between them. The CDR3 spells CSVLGTLQETQYF. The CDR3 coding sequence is TGCAGCGTTCTCGGGACACTCCAAGAGACCCAGTACTTC.

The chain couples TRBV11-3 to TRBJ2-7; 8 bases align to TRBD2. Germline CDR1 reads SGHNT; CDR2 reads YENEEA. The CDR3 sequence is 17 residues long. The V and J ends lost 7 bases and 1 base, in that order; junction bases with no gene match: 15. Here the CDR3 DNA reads TGTGCCAGCACCCCCGGGAGGGCCCAATCCCCATCCTACGAGCAGTACTTC. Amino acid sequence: CASTPGRAQSPSYEQYF. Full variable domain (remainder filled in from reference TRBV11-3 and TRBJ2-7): EAGVVQSPRYKIIEKKQPVAFWCNPISGHNTLYWYLQNLGQGPELLIRYENEEAVDDSQLPKDRFSAERLKGVDSTLKIQPAELGDSAVYLCASTPGRAQSPSYEQYFGPGTRLTVT.

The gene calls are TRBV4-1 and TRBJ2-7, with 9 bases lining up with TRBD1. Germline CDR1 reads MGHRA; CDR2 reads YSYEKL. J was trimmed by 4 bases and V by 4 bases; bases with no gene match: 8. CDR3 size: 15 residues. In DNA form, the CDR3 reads TGCGCCAGCAGCCGACCGGGACAGGGCGTATACGAGCAGTACTTC. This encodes CASSRPGQGVYEQYF.

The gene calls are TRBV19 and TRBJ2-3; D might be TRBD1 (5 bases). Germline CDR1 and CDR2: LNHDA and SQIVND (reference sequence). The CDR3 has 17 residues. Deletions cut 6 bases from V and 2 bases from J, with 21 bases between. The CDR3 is CASRNFRGTTSTDTQYF. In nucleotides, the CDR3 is TGTGCCAGTAGGAACTTTAGGGGCACAACTTCCACAGATACGCAGTATTTT.

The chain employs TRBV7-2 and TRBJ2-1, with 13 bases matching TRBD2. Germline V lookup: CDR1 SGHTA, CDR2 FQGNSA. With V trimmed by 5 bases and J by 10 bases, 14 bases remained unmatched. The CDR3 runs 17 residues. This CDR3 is CASSKLGLAGVKGEQFF. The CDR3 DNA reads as TGTGCCAGCAGCAAGCTCGGACTAGCGGGGGTAAAGGGGGAGCAGTTCTTC.

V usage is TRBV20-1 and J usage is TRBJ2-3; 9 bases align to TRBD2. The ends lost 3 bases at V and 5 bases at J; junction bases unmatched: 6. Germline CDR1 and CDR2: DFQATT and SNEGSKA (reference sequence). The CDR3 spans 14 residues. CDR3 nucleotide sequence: TGCAGTGCTAGTGCGGGGGGGGCCGTAGATACGCAGTATTTT. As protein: CSASAGGAVDTQYF.

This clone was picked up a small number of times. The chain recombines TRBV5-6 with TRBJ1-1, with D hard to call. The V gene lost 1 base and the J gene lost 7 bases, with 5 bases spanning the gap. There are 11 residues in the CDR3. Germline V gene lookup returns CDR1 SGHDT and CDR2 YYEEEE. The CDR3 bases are TGTGCCAGCAGCTTGTTTCATGAAGCTTTCTTT. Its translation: CASSLFHEAFF.

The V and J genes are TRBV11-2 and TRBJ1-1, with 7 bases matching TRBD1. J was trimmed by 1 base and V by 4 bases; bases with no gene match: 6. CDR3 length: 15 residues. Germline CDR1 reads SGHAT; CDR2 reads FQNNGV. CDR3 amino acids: CASSSTGTANTEAFF. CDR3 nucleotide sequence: TGTGCCAGCAGCTCCACCGGGACAGCGAACACTGAAGCTTTCTTT. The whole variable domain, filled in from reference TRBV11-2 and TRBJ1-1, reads EAGVAQSPRYKIIEKRQSVAFWCNPISGHATLYWYQQILGQGPKLLIQFQNNGVVDDSQLPKDRFSAERLKGVDSTLKIQPAKLEDSAVYLCASSSTGTANTEAFFGQGTRLTVV.

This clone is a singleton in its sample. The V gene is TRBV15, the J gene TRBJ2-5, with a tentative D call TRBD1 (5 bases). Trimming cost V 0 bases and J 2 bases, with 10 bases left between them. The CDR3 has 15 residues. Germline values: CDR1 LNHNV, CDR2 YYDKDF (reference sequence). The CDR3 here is CATSRDSAGQETQYF. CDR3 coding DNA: TGTGCCACCAGCAGAGATAGTGCAGGGCAAGAGACCCAGTACTTC.

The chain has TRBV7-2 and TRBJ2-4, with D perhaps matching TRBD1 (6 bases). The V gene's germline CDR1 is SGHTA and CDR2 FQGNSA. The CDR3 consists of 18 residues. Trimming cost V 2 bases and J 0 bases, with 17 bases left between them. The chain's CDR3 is CASSLSSGTLLAKNIQYF. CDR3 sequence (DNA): TGTGCCAGCAGCTTAAGCTCCGGGACACTTTTAGCCAAAAACATTCAGTACTTC.

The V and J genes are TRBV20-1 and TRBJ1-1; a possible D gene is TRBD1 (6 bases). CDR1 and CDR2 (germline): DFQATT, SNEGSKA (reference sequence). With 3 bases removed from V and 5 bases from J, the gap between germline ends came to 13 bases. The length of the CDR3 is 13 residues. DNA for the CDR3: TGCAGTGCTAGTGCTACAGGGTTGACTGAAGCTTTCTTT. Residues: CSASATGLTEAFF.

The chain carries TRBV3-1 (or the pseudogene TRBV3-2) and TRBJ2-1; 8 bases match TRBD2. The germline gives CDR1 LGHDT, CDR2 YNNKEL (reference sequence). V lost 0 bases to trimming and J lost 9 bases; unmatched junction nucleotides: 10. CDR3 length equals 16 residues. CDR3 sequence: CASSQDTAAGGREQFF. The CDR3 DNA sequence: TGTGCCAGCAGCCAAGACACCGCTGCGGGGGGCCGTGAGCAGTTCTTC.

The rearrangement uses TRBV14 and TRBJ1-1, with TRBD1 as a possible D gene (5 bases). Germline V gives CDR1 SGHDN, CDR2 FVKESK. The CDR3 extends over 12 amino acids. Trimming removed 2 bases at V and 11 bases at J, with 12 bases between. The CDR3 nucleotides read TGTGCCAGCAGCCAATTCCCAGGGATGGCTTTCTTT. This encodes CASSQFPGMAFF.

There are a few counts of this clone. The CDR3 reads CATSPVGGSTDTQYF. DNA of the CDR3: TGTGCCACTTCCCCGGTGGGGGGATCCACAGATACGCAGTATTTT. The chain is built from TRBV6-4 and TRBJ2-3; D may be TRBD2 (6 bases). The CDR3 loop spans 15 amino acids. Trimming took off 10 bases at V and 2 bases at J, with 19 bases between the two ends. Germline CDR1 reads MRHNA; CDR2 reads SNTAGT.

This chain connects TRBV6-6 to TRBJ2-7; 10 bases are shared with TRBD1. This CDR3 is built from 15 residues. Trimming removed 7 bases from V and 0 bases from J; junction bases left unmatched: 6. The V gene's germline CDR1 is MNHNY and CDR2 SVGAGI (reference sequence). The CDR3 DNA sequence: TGTGCCAGCACCGAGGGACAGGGGTACTCCTACGAGCAGTACTTC. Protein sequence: CASTEGQGYSYEQYF.

This CDR3 reads CASSGGQRNEQFF. CDR3 sequence (DNA): TGTGCCAGCAGTGGCGGACAACGCAATGAGCAGTTCTTC. The rearrangement joins TRBV2 to TRBJ2-1; D may be TRBD1 (5 bases). V was cut by 4 bases and J by 6 bases, with 10 bases left in between. The length of the CDR3 is 13 residues. Germline assignment: CDR1 SNHLY and CDR2 FYNNEI.

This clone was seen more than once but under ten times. Here the CDR3 reads CASSLARNTQYF. For the CDR3, the DNA is TGTGCCAGCAGCTTGGCGCGAAATACGCAGTATTTT. The chain has TRBV5-6 and TRBJ2-3, with D hard to call. CDR1 and CDR2 from the germline V gene are SGHDT and YYEEEE. This CDR3 has 12 amino acids. Between the trimmed V and J ends, which lost 0 bases and 7 bases, there was a span of 6 bases. The full variable domain, its missing parts supplied by reference TRBV5-6 and TRBJ2-3, is DAGVTQSPTHLIKTRGQQVTLRCSPKSGHDTVSWYQQALGQGPQFIFQYYEEEERQRGNFPDRFSGHQFPNYSSELNVNALLLGDSALYLCASSLARNTQYFGPGTRLTVL.

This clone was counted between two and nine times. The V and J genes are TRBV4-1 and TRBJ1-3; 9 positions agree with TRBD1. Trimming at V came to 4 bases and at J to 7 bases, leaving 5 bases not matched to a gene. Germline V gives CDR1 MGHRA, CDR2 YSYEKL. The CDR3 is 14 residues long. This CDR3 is CASSRDRELNTIYF. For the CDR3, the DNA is TGCGCCAGCAGCCGGGACAGGGAATTGAACACCATATATTTT.

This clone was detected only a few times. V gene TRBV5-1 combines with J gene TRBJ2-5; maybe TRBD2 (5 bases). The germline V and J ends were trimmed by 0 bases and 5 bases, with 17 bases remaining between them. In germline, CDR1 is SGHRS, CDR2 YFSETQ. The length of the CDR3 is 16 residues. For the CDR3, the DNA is TGCGCCAGCAGCTTGGGGCCGGGGAAAGGGTCTGAGACCCAGTACTTC. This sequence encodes CASSLGPGKGSETQYF.

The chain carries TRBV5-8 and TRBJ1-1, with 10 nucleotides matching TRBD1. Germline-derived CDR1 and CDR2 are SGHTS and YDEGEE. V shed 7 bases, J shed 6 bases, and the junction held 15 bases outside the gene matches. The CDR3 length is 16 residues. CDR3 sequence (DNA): TGTGCCAGCCGAAGGGACAGGGGTGGTATTGACGCTGAAGCTTTCTTT. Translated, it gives CASRRDRGGIDAEAFF.

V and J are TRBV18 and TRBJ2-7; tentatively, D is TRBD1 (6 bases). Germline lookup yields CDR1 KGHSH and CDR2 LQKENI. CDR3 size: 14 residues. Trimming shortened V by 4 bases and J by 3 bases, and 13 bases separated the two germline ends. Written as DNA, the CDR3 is TGTGCCAGCTCACAATATGGACAGATCTACGAGCAGTACTTC. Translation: CASSQYGQIYEQYF.

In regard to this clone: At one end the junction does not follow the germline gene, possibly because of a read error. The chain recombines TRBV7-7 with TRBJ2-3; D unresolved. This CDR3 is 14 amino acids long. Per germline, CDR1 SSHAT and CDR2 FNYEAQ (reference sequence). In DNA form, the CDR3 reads TGTGCTAGCAGCTTAGACGGGTTCACAGATACGCAGTATTTT. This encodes CASSLDGFTDTQYF.

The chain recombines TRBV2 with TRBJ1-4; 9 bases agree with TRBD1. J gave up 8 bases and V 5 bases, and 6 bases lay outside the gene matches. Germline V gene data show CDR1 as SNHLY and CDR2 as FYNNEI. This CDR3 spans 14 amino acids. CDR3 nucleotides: TGTGCCAGCAGTCAGGACAGGGGTAGGGAAAAACTGTTTTTT. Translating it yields CASSQDRGREKLFF.

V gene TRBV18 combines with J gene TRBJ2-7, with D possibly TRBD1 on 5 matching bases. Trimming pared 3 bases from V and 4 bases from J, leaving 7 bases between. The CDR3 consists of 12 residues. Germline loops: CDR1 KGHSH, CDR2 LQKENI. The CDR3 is CASSPTAYEQYF. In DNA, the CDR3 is TGTGCCAGCTCACCGACAGCTTACGAGCAGTACTTC.

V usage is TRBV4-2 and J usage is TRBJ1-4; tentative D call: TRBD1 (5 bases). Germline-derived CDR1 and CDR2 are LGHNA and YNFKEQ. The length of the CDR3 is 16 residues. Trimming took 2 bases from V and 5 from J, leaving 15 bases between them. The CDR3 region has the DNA TGTGCCAGCAGCCAACGCCACCGGGGGGTAAATGAAAAACTGTTTTTT. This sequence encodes CASSQRHRGVNEKLFF.

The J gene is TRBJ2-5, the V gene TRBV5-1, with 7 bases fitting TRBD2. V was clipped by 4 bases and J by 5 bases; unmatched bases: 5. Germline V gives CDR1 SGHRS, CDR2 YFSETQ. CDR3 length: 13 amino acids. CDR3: CASSPAGGETQYF. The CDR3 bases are TGCGCCAGCAGCCCGGCCGGGGGGGAGACCCAGTACTTC.